Described below is a single T cell receptor beta chain sequence and its context. As yet, its antigen is unknown. These data are taken from a study of cytotoxic CD8 clonotypes in ibrutinib-treated CLL. About the research overall: Patients gave response samples after a median roughly 11 months of treatment, range 6 to 36. Study-wide results and caveats: Baseline clonality, above age-matched healthy donor levels, tracked circulating CD8+ T-cell counts. Increased clonality at ibrutinib response gave way to a return toward baseline at progression.

Profiling relied on immunoSEQ multiplex PCR, and the TCRdb table lists in-frame clones only, not all of them. Of about 180,000 clones detected, around 80% appear once; the ten largest clones hold 4.6%. Trimming removed 4 bases from V and 7 bases from J, with 16 bases in between. Germline values: CDR1 SGHAT, CDR2 FQNNGV. This CDR3 spans 14 amino acids. V usage is TRBV11-2 and J usage is TRBJ1-2; D is possibly TRBD1 (5 bases). The TCR comes from a human donor with chronic lymphocytic leukemia. Here the sequenced sample was PBMCs, taken after 24 months of ibrutinib treatment. CDR3 nucleotide sequence: TGTGCCAGCAGCTACGGACGGGCCGGGGGTGGCTACACCTTC. Protein sequence: CASSYGRAGGGYTF.